These 14 T cell receptor beta chains came from one sample sequenced in a study of blood T cell repertoires in COVID-19. This table comes from immunoSEQ multiplex PCR, and its TCRdb copy is limited to in-frame clones, with some not included. The table includes a few hundred thousand clones, around 90% detected once. The sequencing sample was made of peripheral blood. All receptors come from a woman between 70 and 85 years old with active or convalescent COVID-19.

J is TRBJ1-4 and V is TRBV3-1 (or the pseudogene TRBV3-2); 8 nucleotides line up with TRBD1. The CDR3 spans 14 residues. V dropped 6 bases and J dropped 8; count of bases not matched to a gene: 8. Germline V gene sequence: CDR1 LGHDT, CDR2 YNNKEL (reference sequence). CDR3 in DNA: TGTGCCAGCAGTCCACAGGGGGGGTACGAAAAACTGTTTTTT. It encodes CASSPQGGYEKLFF.

This clone has a single count. The chain joins TRBV11-2 to TRBJ1-5; D remains unclear. Germline assignment: CDR1 SGHAT and CDR2 FQNNGV. The CDR3 contains 15 residues. Trimming cost V 5 bases and J 3 bases, with 14 bases left between them. The CDR3 DNA reads as TGTGCCAGCAGCCTAGGCCCTCAGGTCAATCAGCCCCAGCATTTT. It yields the protein CASSLGPQVNQPQHF. The whole variable domain, remainder taken from reference TRBV11-2 and TRBJ1-5, is EAGVAQSPRYKIIEKRQSVAFWCNPISGHATLYWYQQILGQGPKLLIQFQNNGVVDDSQLPKDRFSAERLKGVDSTLKIQPAKLEDSAVYLCASSLGPQVNQPQHFGDGTRLSIL.

The chain links TRBV7-6 to TRBJ2-5; TRBD2 aligns across 9 bases. The trim removed 2 bases at V and 5 bases at J, leaving 9 bases unmatched. This CDR3 has 16 residues. Germline assignment: CDR1 SGHVS and CDR2 FNYEAQ. Written as DNA, the CDR3 is TGTGCCAGCAGCTTATCCCCTAGCGGGGCTCGGGAGACCCAGTACTTC. Its translation is CASSLSPSGARETQYF.

The rearrangement joins TRBV11-2 to TRBJ2-5, with TRBD2 matching 11 bases. The CDR3 extends over 16 amino acids. The germline gives CDR1 SGHAT, CDR2 FQNNGV. V lost 2 bases and J lost 4; bases outside the gene matches: 6. The CDR3 DNA reads TGTGCCAGCAGCTTAACCCCGCTAGCGGGGGGAGAGACCCAGTACTTC. Translated, it gives CASSLTPLAGGETQYF.

The genes are TRBV7-2 and TRBJ1-3; D might be TRBD1 (5 bases). V gave up 6 bases and J gave up 1 base, with 16 bases separating them. Germline-derived CDR1 and CDR2 are SGHTA and FQGNSA. The CDR3 is made up of 16 amino acids. CDR3 loop: CASSLLRVSSGNTIYF. Written as DNA, the CDR3 is TGTGCCAGCAGTCTACTCAGGGTCTCTTCTGGAAACACCATATATTTT.

This chain joins TRBV7-3 and TRBJ1-1; 8 positions agree with TRBD1. CDR1 SGHTA and CDR2 FQGTGA come from the germline V gene. The V segment lost 6 bases and the J segment 4 bases; nucleotides outside the gene matches: 4. The CDR3 covers 13 residues. CDR3 protein: CASRRQGSTEAFF. In nucleotides, the CDR3 is TGTGCCAGCAGGCGACAGGGGTCCACTGAAGCTTTCTTT.

The chain is built from TRBV9 and TRBJ1-2, with 7 bases fitting TRBD1. V was clipped by 4 bases and J by 8 bases; unmatched bases: 14. The CDR3 runs to 15 residues. The germline gives CDR1 SGDLS, CDR2 YYNGEE. The CDR3 DNA sequence: TGTGCCAGCAGCCTCCGGATGGGCGCGACAGGGGGCTACACCTTC. Translating gives CASSLRMGATGGYTF.

In this sample, this clone turned up once. This chain links TRBV6-1 with TRBJ1-5, with D tentatively TRBD1 (5 bases). The V and J ends lost 2 bases and 4 bases respectively, with 15 bases between them. Germline values: CDR1 MNHNS, CDR2 SASEGT. The CDR3 is made up of 16 amino acids. For the CDR3, the DNA is TGTGCCAGCAGTGAATGGGGGAGGGCCGTAAATCAGCCCCAGCATTTT. This translates into CASSEWGRAVNQPQHF.

The chain carries TRBV2 and TRBJ2-2, with TRBD1 matching 7 bases. Germline-derived CDR1 and CDR2 are SNHLY and FYNNEI. The J segment lost 3 bases and the V segment lost 10 bases, leaving 5 bases of the junction unmatched. This CDR3 spans 13 amino acids. CDR3 amino acids: CATQGDYTGELFF. CDR3 DNA: TGTGCCACCCAGGGGGATTACACCGGGGAGCTGTTTTTT.

The rearrangement joins TRBV18 to TRBJ2-3, with TRBD2 identical over 11 bases. Germline V gives CDR1 KGHSH, CDR2 LQKENI. This CDR3 spans 18 amino acids. V was clipped by 0 bases and J by 2 bases; unmatched bases: 7. The CDR3 reads CASSPPRTSGPPTDTQYF. CDR3 DNA: TGTGCCAGCTCACCACCGAGGACTAGCGGGCCCCCCACAGATACGCAGTATTTT.

This clone was recorded only once. V is TRBV6-5 and J is TRBJ1-2; TRBD1 agrees at 7 bases. The V and J ends lost 11 bases and 4 bases, in that order; junction bases with no gene match: 10. Germline V gene data show CDR1 as MNHEY and CDR2 as SVGAGI. The CDR3 is 13 residues long. The CDR3 protein is CAAHRDSIYGYTF. CDR3 bases: TGTGCCGCCCACCGGGACAGCATCTATGGCTACACCTTC.

The chain employs TRBV27 and TRBJ2-7, with 11 bases identical to TRBD1. There are 13 residues in the CDR3. J lost 7 bases, V lost 6 bases, and 5 bases had no gene match. The germline V gene has CDR1 MNHEY and CDR2 SMNVEV (reference sequence). The CDR3: CASRGQGAYEQYF. CDR3 nucleotide sequence: TGTGCCAGCAGAGGACAGGGGGCTTATGAGCAGTACTTC.

The rearrangement uses TRBV5-1 and TRBJ2-7, with TRBD1 as a possible D gene (6 bases). The germline CDR1 and CDR2 sequences are SGHRS and YFSETQ. CDR3 length: 15 amino acids. The V gene lost 3 bases and the J gene lost 0 bases, with 13 bases spanning the gap. CDR3 in amino acids: CASSSGTPSSYEQYF. The CDR3 nucleotides read TGCGCCAGCAGCTCCGGGACACCGAGCTCCTACGAGCAGTACTTC.

CDR3 nucleotide sequence: TGTGCCAGCTCACCGAACCAGAAGGGCTACACCTTC. Encoded protein: CASSPNQKGYTF. The chain recombines TRBV18 with TRBJ1-2; no reliable D call. The CDR3 runs to 12 residues. Germline V gene sequence: CDR1 KGHSH, CDR2 LQKENI. V was clipped by 3 bases and J by 8 bases, with 10 bases between them.